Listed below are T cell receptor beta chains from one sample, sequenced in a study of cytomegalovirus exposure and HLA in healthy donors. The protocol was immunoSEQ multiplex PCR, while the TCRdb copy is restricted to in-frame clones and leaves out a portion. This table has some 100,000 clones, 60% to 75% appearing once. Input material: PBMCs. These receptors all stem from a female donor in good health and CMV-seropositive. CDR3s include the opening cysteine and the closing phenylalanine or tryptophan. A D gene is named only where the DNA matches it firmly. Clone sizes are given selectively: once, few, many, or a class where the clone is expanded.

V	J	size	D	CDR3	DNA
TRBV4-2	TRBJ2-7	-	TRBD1	CASSQGDRVPRLSSEQYF	TGTGCCAGCAGCCAAGGGGACAGGGTGCCCCGTTTAAGCTCCGAGCAGTACTTC
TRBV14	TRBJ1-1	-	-	CASSPIGQFGTEAFF	TGTGCCAGCAGCCCAATCGGACAGTTTGGCACTGAAGCTTTCTTT
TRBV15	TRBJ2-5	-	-	CATSRGEETQYF	TGTGCCACCAGCAGAGGCGAAGAGACCCAGTACTTC
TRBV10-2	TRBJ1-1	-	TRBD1	CASRLQGAPTEAFF	TGCGCCAGCAGACTCCAGGGGGCCCCCACTGAAGCTTTCTTT
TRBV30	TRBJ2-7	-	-	CAWGRSPGPSYEQYF	TGTGCCTGGGGGCGGAGTCCAGGGCCCTCCTACGAGCAGTACTTC
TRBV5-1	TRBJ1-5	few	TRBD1	CASSKGTGGENQPQHF	TGCGCCAGCAGCAAAGGGACAGGGGGCGAGAATCAGCCCCAGCATTTT
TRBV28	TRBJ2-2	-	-	CASSKYSGAGGTGELFF	TGTGCCAGCAGTAAATACTCGGGTGCAGGAGGCACCGGGGAGCTGTTTTTT
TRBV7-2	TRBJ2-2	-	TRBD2	CASSLGWTSGRAGELFF	TGTGCCAGCAGCTTAGGGTGGACTAGCGGGAGGGCCGGGGAGCTGTTTTTT
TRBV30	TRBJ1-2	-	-	CAWSPRSYGYTF	TGTGCCTGGAGTCCTCGGTCCTATGGCTACACCTTC
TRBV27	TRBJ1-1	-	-	CASSITGNTEAFF	TGTGCCAGCAGCATTACGGGGAACACTGAAGCTTTCTTT
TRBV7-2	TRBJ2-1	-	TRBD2	CASSLERGGLWNEQFF	TGTGCCAGCAGCTTGGAGCGGGGGGGCTTGTGGAATGAGCAGTTCTTC
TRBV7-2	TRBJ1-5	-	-	CASSLAGGYQDRSQHF	TGTGCCAGCAGCTTAGCGGGAGGATATCAGGATCGGTCCCAGCATTTT
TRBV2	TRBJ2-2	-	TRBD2	CASSGGLATGELFF	TGTGCCAGCAGTGGGGGACTAGCCACCGGGGAGCTGTTTTTT
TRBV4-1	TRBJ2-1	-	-	CASSQDVRYNEQFF	TGCGCCAGCAGCCAAGACGTGCGCTACAATGAGCAGTTCTTC
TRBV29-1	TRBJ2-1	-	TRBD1	CSVVQGSDNEQFF	TGCAGCGTTGTACAGGGGTCTGACAATGAGCAGTTCTTC
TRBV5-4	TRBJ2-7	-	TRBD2	CASSSRLAGGFGAYEQYF	TGTGCCAGCAGCTCGCGACTAGCGGGGGGTTTCGGGGCCTACGAGCAGTACTTC
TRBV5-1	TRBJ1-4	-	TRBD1	CASSLARGEGEKLFF	TGCGCCAGCAGCTTGGCCAGGGGGGAAGGTGAAAAACTGTTTTTT
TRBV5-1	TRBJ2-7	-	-	CASSLRQAPLYEQYF	TGCGCCAGCAGCTTGAGGCAGGCTCCCCTCTACGAGCAGTACTTC
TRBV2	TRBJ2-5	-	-	CASRRDFPLGETQYF	TGTGCCAGCCGGAGGGACTTTCCATTGGGGGAGACCCAGTACTTC
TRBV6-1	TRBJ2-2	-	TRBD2	CASSEGRGYGELFF	TGTGCCAGCAGTGAAGGGCGGGGGTACGGGGAGCTGTTTTTT
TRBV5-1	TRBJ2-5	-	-	CASSSTGQETQYF	TGCGCCAGCAGCTCAACAGGGCAAGAGACCCAGTACTTC
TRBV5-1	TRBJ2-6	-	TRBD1	CASSVQGASGANVLTF	TGCGCCAGCAGCGTACAGGGGGCGTCTGGGGCCAACGTCCTGACTTTC
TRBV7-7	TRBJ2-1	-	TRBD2	CASSSSGRENEQFF	TGTGCTAGCAGCTCTAGCGGGAGGGAGAATGAGCAGTTCTTC
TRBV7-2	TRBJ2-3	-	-	CASSPLTGIRADTQYF	TGTGCCAGCAGCCCACTGACCGGCATCAGGGCAGATACGCAGTATTTT
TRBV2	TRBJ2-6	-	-	CASRRTLTGANVLTF	TGTGCCAGCAGGCGGACACTCACTGGGGCCAACGTCCTGACTTTC
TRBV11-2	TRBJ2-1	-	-	CASSLRGLVHNEQFF	TGTGCCAGCAGCCTAAGGGGACTGGTACACAATGAGCAGTTCTTC
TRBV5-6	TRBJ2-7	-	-	CASSGHTSRSYEQYF	TGTGCCAGCAGCGGACATACCAGCCGATCCTACGAGCAGTACTTC
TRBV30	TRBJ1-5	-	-	CAWSEDRNQPQHF	TGTGCCTGGAGCGAAGACAGGAATCAGCCCCAGCATTTT
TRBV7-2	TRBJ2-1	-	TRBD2	CASSLVGTSGYNEQFF	TGTGCCAGCAGCTTAGTGGGGACTAGCGGTTACAATGAGCAGTTCTTC
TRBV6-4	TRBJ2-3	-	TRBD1	CASSVQGDTDTQYF	TGTGCCAGCAGTGTCCAGGGGGACACAGATACGCAGTATTTT
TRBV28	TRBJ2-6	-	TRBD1	CASSPNRGSSSGANVLTF	TGTGCCAGCAGTCCCAACAGGGGTTCCAGCTCTGGGGCCAACGTCCTGACTTTC
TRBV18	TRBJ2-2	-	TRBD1	CASSPEGAPGELFF	TGTGCCAGCTCACCTGAGGGGGCACCCGGGGAGCTGTTTTTT
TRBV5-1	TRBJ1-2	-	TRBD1	CASSPTGGGYTF	TGCGCCAGCAGTCCCACAGGGGGCGGCTACACCTTC
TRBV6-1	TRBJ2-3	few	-	CASRWGGTDTQYF	TGTGCCAGCAGATGGGGGGGCACAGATACGCAGTATTTT
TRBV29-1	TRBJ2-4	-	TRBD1	CSVEGAPDRLAKNIQYF	TGCAGCGTTGAGGGGGCCCCGGACAGGTTAGCCAAAAACATTCAGTACTTC
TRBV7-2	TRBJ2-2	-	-	CASSPTVNTGELFF	TGTGCCAGCAGCCCCACGGTTAACACCGGGGAGCTGTTTTTT
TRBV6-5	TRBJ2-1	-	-	CASSALGGEIHEQFF	TGTGCCAGCAGCGCCCTCGGGGGAGAAATCCATGAGCAGTTCTTC
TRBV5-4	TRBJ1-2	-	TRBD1	CASSLQGARAGYTF	TGTGCCAGCAGCCTACAGGGGGCGAGGGCTGGCTACACCTTC
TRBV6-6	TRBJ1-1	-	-	CASSPTGMDTEAFF	TGTGCCAGCAGTCCAACAGGTATGGACACTGAAGCTTTCTTT
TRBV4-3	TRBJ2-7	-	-	CASSQGNGGPYEQYF	TGCGCCAGCAGCCAAGGGAACGGGGGACCCTACGAGCAGTACTTC
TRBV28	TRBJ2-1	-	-	CASSFRFLGGQYNEQFF	TGTGCCAGCAGTTTTAGGTTTTTGGGCGGACAGTACAATGAGCAGTTCTTC
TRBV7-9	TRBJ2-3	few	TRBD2	CASSSDLAGGLDTQYF	TGTGCCAGCAGCTCAGACCTAGCGGGAGGGCTCGATACGCAGTATTTT
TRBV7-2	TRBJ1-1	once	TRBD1	CASSQDRATEAFF	TGTGCCAGCAGCCAGGACAGGGCCACTGAAGCTTTCTTT
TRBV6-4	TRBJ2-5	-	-	CASSDSSRQETQYF	TGTGCCAGCAGTGACTCGAGCCGACAAGAGACCCAGTACTTC